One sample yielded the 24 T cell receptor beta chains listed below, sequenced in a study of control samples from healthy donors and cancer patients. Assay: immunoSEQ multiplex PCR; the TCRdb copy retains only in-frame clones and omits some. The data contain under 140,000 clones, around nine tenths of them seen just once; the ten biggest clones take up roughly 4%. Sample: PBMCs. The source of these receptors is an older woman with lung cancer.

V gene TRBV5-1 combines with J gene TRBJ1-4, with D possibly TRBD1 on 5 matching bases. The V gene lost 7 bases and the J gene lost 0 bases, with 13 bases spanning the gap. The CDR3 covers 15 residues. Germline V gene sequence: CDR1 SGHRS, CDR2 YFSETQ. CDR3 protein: CASCGGTSTNEKLFF. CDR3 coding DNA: TGCGCCAGCTGCGGGGGTACGTCAACTAATGAAAAACTGTTTTTT.

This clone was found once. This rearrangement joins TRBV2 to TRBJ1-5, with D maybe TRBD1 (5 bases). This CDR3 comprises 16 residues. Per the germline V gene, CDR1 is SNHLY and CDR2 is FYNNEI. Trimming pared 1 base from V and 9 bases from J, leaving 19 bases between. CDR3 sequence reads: CASSEVPFGALTPQHF. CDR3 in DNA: TGTGCCAGCAGTGAAGTCCCGTTCGGGGCCTTGACGCCCCAGCATTTT.

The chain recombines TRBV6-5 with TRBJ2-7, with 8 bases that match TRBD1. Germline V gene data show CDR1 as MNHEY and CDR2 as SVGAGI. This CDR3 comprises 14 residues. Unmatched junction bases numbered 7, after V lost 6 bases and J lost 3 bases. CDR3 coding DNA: TGTGCCAGCAGCATGACAGGGGTGGGCTACGAGCAGTACTTC. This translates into CASSMTGVGYEQYF.

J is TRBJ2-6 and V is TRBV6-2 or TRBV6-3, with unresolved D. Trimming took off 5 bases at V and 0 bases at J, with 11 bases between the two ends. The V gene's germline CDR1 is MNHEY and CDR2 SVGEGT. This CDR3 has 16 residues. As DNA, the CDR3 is TGTGCCAGCAGTGATGGACGGATCTCTGGGGCCAACGTCCTGACTTTC. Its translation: CASSDGRISGANVLTF.

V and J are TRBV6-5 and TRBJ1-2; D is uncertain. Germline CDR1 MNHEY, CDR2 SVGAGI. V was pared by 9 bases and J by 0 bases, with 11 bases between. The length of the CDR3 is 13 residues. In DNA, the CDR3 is TGTGCCAGTCTAGATACTTCTAACTATGGCTACACCTTC. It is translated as CASLDTSNYGYTF.

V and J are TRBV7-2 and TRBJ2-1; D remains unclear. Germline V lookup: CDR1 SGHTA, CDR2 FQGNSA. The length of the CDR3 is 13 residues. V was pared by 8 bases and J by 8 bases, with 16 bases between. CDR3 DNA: TGTGCCAGCGGAAGGTTCTGGGCAGATGAGCAGTTCTTC. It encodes CASGRFWADEQFF. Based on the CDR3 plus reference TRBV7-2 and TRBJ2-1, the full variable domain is GAGVSQSPSNKVTEKGKDVELRCDPISGHTALYWYRQSLGQGLEFLIYFQGNSAPDKSGLPSDRFSAERTGGSVSTLTIQRTQQEDSAVYLCASGRFWADEQFFGPGTRLTVL.

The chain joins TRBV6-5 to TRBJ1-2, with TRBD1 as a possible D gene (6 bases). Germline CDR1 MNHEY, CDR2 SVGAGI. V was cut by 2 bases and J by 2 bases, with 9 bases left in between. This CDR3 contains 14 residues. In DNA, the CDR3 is TGTGCCAGCAGTTACGGACAGCGGAACTATGGCTACACCTTC. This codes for CASSYGQRNYGYTF.

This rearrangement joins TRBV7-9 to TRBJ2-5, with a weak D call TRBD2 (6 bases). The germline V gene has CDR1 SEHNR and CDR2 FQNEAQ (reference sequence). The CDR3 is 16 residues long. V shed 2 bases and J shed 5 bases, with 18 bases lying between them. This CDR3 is CASSLRLDPSGETQYF. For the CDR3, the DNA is TGTGCCAGCAGCTTACGACTAGATCCGAGTGGGGAGACCCAGTACTTC.

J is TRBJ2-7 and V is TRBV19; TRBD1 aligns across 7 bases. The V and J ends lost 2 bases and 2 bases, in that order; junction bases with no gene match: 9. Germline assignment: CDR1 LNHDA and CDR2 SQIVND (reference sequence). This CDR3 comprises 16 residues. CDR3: CASSITGTVLTYEQYF. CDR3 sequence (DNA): TGTGCCAGTAGTATAACTGGGACAGTCCTCACCTACGAGCAGTACTTC.

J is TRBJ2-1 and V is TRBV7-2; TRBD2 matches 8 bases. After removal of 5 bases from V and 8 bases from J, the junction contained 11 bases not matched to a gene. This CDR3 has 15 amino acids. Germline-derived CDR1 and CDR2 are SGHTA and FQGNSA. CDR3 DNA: TGTGCCAGCAGCCCTCAGGGCGGGGGGAGCTATGAGCAGTTCTTC. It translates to CASSPQGGGSYEQFF.

The CDR3, as DNA: TGCAGCGTTGGCGGGGGCTCTGGGGCCAACGTCCTGACTTTC. It translates to CSVGGGSGANVLTF. This chain links TRBV29-1 with TRBJ2-6, with 7 positions matching TRBD2. Germline values: CDR1 SQVTM, CDR2 ANQGSEA. The V segment lost 4 bases and the J segment 0 bases; nucleotides outside the gene matches: 0. This CDR3 spans 14 amino acids.

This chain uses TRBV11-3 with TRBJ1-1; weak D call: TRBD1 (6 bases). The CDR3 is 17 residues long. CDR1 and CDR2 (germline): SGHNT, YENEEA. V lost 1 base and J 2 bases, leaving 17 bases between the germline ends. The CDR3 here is CASSLAGGGDGNTEAFF. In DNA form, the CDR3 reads TGTGCCAGCAGCTTAGCTGGGGGCGGGGATGGAAACACTGAAGCTTTCTTT.

CDR3: CASSQKGNNYGYTF. The CDR3 DNA follows: TGTGCCAGCAGCCAGAAGGGCAATAACTATGGCTACACCTTC. The chain carries TRBV6-5 and TRBJ1-2; D gene ambiguous. Per germline, CDR1 MNHEY and CDR2 SVGAGI. The CDR3 consists of 14 residues. Deletions cut 6 bases from V and 1 base from J, with 12 bases between.

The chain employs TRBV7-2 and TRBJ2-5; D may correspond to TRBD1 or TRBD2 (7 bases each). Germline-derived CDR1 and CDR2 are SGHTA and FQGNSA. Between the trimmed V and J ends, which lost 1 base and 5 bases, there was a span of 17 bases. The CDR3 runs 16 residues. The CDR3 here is CASSLEGGATGETQYF. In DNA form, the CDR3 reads TGTGCCAGCAGCTTAGAAGGGGGGGCGACAGGGGAGACCCAGTACTTC.

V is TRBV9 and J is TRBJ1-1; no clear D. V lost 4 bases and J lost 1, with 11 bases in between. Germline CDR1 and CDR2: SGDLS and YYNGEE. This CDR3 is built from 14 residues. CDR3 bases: TGTGCCAGCAGCCCCCCAGGCAGGAACACTGAAGCTTTCTTT. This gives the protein CASSPPGRNTEAFF.

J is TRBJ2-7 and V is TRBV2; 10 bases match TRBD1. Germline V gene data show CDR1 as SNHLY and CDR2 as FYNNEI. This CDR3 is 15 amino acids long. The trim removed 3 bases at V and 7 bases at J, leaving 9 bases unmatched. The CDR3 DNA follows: TGTGCCAGCAGTGATGGGACAGGGGCGCGGAGGGAGCAGTACTTC. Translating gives CASSDGTGARREQYF.

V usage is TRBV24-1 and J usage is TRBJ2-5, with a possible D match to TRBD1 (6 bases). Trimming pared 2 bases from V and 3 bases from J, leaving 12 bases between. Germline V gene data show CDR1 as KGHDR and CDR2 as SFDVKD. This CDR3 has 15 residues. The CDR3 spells CATSDSAPGEETQYF. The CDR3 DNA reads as TGTGCCACCAGTGATTCTGCTCCAGGGGAAGAGACCCAGTACTTC.

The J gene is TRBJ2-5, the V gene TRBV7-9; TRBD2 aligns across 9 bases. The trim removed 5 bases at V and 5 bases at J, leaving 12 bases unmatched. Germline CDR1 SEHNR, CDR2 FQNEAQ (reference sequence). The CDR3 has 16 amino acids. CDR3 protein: CASSDRASGEGETQYF. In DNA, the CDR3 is TGTGCCAGCAGCGATCGGGCTAGCGGGGAGGGGGAGACCCAGTACTTC.

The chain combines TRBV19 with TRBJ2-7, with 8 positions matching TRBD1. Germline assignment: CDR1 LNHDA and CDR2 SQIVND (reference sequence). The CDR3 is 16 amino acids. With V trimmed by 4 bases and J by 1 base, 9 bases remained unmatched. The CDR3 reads CASSKGSQGASYEQYF. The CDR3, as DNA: TGTGCCAGTAGTAAAGGGTCGCAGGGGGCTTCCTACGAGCAGTACTTC.

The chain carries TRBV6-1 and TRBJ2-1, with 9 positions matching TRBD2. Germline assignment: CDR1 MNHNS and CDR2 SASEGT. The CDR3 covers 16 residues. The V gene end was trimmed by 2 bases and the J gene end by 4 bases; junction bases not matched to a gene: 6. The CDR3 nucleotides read TGTGCCAGCAGTGAAACGGTGCGGGGGGGATACAATGAGCAGTTCTTC. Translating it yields CASSETVRGGYNEQFF.

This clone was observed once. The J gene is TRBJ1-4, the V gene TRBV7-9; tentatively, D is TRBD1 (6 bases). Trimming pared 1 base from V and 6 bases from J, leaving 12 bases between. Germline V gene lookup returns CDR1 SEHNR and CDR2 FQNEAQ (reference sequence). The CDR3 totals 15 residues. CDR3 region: CASSLGGTSDEKLFF. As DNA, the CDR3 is TGTGCCAGCAGCTTAGGCGGGACATCGGATGAAAAACTGTTTTTT.

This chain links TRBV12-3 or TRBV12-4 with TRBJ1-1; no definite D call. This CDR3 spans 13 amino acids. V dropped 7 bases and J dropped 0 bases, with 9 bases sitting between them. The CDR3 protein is CASTYDLNTEAFF. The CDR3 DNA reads TGTGCCAGCACCTACGACTTGAACACTGAAGCTTTCTTT.

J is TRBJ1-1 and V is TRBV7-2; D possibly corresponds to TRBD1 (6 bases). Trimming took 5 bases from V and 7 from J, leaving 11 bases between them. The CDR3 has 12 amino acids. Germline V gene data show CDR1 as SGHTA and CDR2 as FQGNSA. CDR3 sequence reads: CASSPGQIEAFF. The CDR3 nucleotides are TGTGCCAGCAGCCCAGGACAGATTGAAGCTTTCTTT.

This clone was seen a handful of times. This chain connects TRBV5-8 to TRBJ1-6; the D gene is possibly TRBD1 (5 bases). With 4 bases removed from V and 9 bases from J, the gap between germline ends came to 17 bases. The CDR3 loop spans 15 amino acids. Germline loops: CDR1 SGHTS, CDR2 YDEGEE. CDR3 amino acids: CASSPGGGLPSPLHF. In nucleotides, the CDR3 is TGTGCCAGCAGCCCAGGCGGGGGACTACCTTCACCCCTCCACTTT. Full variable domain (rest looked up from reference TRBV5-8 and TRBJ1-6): EAGVTQSPTHLIKTRGQQATLRCSPISGHTSVYWYQQALGLGLQFLLWYDEGEERNRGNFPPRFSGRQFPNYSSELNVNALELEDSALYLCASSPGGGLPSPLHFGNGTRLTVT.